This entry concerns a single TCR beta chain. Its antigen remains unidentified. Method: immunoSEQ multiplex PCR; TCRdb's copy keeps in-frame clones and lacks some. The sample lists some 90,000 clones, around nine tenths seen once, with roughly 3.9% in the top ten. Among the 120 or so subjects of the validation cohort, separate from the roughly 700-subject first cohort, were the donors. The data were obtained in a study of cytomegalovirus exposure and HLA in healthy donors. Overall study findings and caveats: Diagnosis of cytomegalovirus status made by the classifier reportedly showed high specificity and sensitivity. Altogether, 164 TCR beta chains were recorded as cytomegalovirus-associated.

Looked up from germline, CDR1 is SGHRS and CDR2 is YFSETQ. The V end was cut by 2 bases, the J end by 2 bases, with 11 bases between. The CDR3 runs to 14 residues. This sequence joins TRBV5-1 and TRBJ2-7, with TRBD2 as a possible D gene (5 bases). Sample: PBMCs. The TCR was taken from a woman aged 25 to 39 in good health and CMV-seronegative. CDR3 residues: CASSFGVTTYEQYF. For the CDR3, the DNA is TGCGCCAGCAGCTTCGGGGTTACCACCTACGAGCAGTACTTC.